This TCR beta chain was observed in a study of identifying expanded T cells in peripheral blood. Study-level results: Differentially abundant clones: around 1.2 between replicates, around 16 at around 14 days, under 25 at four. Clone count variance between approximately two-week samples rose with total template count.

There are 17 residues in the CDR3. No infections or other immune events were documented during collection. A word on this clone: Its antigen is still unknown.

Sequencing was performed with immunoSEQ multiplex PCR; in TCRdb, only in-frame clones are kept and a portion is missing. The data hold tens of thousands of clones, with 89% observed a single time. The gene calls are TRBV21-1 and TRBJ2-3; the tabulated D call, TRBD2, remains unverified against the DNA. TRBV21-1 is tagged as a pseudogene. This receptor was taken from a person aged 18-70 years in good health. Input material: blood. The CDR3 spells CASSKDPPSGITDTQYF. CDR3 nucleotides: TGTGCCAGCAGCAAAGACCCTCCTAGCGGGATAACAGATACGCAGTATTTT.